The following is a T cell receptor beta chain sequence with its context. The CDR3 length is 19 residues. This specimen belongs to a study of blood T cell repertoires in COVID-19. Study details: Researchers got acute and convalescent COVID-19 samples from the United States, Italy and Spain. PBMCs, B-cell-depleted T cells, or T cells were the source of the cDNA or gDNA that made up the material.

Here immunoSEQ multiplex PCR was the method, and the copy in TCRdb shows in-frame clones only, minus some. This sample has approximately 150,000 clones, with about four fifths found just once. The chain combines TRBV21-1 with TRBJ1-1; TRBD1, the table's D call, lacks a check against the DNA. TRBV21-1 is tagged as a pseudogene. This TCR derives from a man in his 70s who had recovered from COVID-19. Input material: peripheral blood. The CDR3 DNA follows: TGTGCCAGCAGCCCCACGAGAGTAAGGGCAGGGGGCGCGAGCACTGAAGCTTTCTTT. It translates to CASSPTRVRAGGASTEAFF.